The rows below give T cell receptor beta chains drawn from one sample of a study of T cell repertoires in cytomegalovirus infection. TCRdb reprocessed the reads with MiXCR, giving one entry per CDR3 protein. This sample has around 350,000 distinct CDR3 sequences, with 15% to 20% found just once. Sequenced material: PBMCs. These receptors were collected from a human donor in good health (CMV status not recorded). Some clones in this sample may be carry-over from other donors' samples. Both conserved end residues are part of each CDR3. D genes are given only for firm matches. The listing skips clone size in some rows; elsewhere it reads once, few, many or a size class.

clone_size,v_call,j_call,d_call,cdr3_nt,cdr3_aa
many,TRBV7-9,TRBJ2-5,TRBD2,TGTGCCAGCAGCTTTGTAGCGGGGGCGGAGGAGACCCAGTACTTC,CASSFVAGAEETQYF
-,TRBV12-3/TRBV12-4,TRBJ1-2,-,TGTGCCAGCACCACGCGGGTCAGGGGTGGCGGCTACACCTTC,CASTTRVRGGGYTF
many,TRBV6-2/TRBV6-3,TRBJ1-1,-,TGTGCCAGCAGTTACTCGAGTAGTCGGGGGCTGAACACTGAAGCTTTCTTT,CASSYSSSRGLNTEAFF
few,TRBV30,TRBJ2-7,TRBD1,TGTGCCTGGAGCACCTCCGGGACAGTGGCCTACGAGCAGTACTTC,CAWSTSGTVAYEQYF
-,TRBV12-5,TRBJ2-7,-,TGTGCTAGTGGTTTATGGGGGGCAGTTTACGAGCAGTACTTC,CASGLWGAVYEQYF
many,TRBV12-3/TRBV12-4,TRBJ1-5,-,TGTGCCAGCAGTTTAGGGACAGTGGGGCCAGCGGATCAGCCCCAGCATTTT,CASSLGTVGPADQPQHF
-,TRBV5-5,TRBJ2-7,-,TGTGCCAGCAGCTGGACCGGACTCACCTCCTACGAGCAGTACTTC,CASSWTGLTSYEQYF
many,TRBV7-2,TRBJ1-2,-,TGTGCCAGCAGCAGCGGGACGCCTGGGGGCTACACCTTC,CASSSGTPGGYTF
many,TRBV12-3/TRBV12-4,TRBJ2-7,-,TGTGCCAGCAGCCCCGGCGGACAGCCATGGGGGCAGTACTTC,CASSPGGQPWGQYF
many,TRBV7-8,TRBJ1-6,-,TGTGCCAGCAGCTCCGAAGGGAGCCTTTATAATTCACCCCTCCACTTT,CASSSEGSLYNSPLHF
-,TRBV6-2/TRBV6-3,TRBJ1-4,-,TGTGCCAGCAGCTACGGAACGGATGATGAAAAACTGTTTTTT,CASSYGTDDEKLFF
few,TRBV12-3/TRBV12-4,TRBJ1-1,-,TGTGCCAGCACCACCGACAGTAACACTGAAGCTTTCTTT,CASTTDSNTEAFF
-,TRBV5-1,TRBJ2-7,TRBD2,TGCGCCAGCAGCTGGACTAGCGGTTACGAGCAGTACTTC,CASSWTSGYEQYF
few,TRBV3-1,TRBJ1-2,-,TGTGCCAGCAGCCCAGGGCCCCACTATGGCTACACCTTC,CASSPGPHYGYTF
-,TRBV7-9,TRBJ2-7,-,TGTGCCAGCAGCTTAATATTGGCGGCCGCGGGCGAGCAGTACTTC,CASSLILAAAGEQYF
many,TRBV7-2,TRBJ1-1,-,TGTGCCAGCAGCTTAAGGAGGGGCCGGACTGAAGCTTTCTTT,CASSLRRGRTEAFF
few,TRBV19,TRBJ1-1,-,TGTGCCAGTAGTATTACCTGGGGGAAAATGAACACTGAAGCTTTCTTT,CASSITWGKMNTEAFF
few,TRBV7-2,TRBJ2-3,-,TGTGCCAGCAGCCCAACCCGGCCGCGAGTCGCCAGCACAGATACGCAGTATTTT,CASSPTRPRVASTDTQYF
many,TRBV7-2,TRBJ1-2,-,TGTGCCAGCAGCTTAGTTTTGGCAGACTATGGCTACACCTTC,CASSLVLADYGYTF
many,TRBV28,TRBJ2-1,TRBD2,TGTGCCAGCAGTAGGTGGAGCGGGGGAGGTAACAATGAGCAGTTCTTC,CASSRWSGGGNNEQFF
-,TRBV2,TRBJ1-5,TRBD1,TGTGCCAGCAGCGAAGACAGGGCCGTCAATCAGCCCCAGCATTTT,CASSEDRAVNQPQHF
few,TRBV12-3/TRBV12-4,TRBJ2-3,-,TGTGCCAGCAGTTTAGCAGGGGTAGGGGAGGATACGCAGTATTTT,CASSLAGVGEDTQYF
many,TRBV7-6,TRBJ2-7,-,TGTGCCAGCAGCTTATCAGGAGATCGCGAGCAGTACTTC,CASSLSGDREQYF
few,TRBV6-1,TRBJ2-2,-,TGTGCCAGCAGGGAGGGGATGAACACCGGGGAGCTGTTTTTT,CASREGMNTGELFF
many,TRBV6-1,TRBJ1-3,-,TGTGCCAGCAGACAGCGCTCTGGAAACACCATATATTTT,CASRQRSGNTIYF
-,TRBV30,TRBJ2-1,TRBD2,TGTGCCTGGACCCCCGGGACTAGCGGGCAATACAATGAGCAGTTCTTC,CAWTPGTSGQYNEQFF
many,TRBV7-2,TRBJ2-7,TRBD2,TGTGCCAGCAGCTTAGCAGGACTAGCGGCCTACGAGCAGTACTTC,CASSLAGLAAYEQYF
many,TRBV7-2,TRBJ1-3,-,TGTGCCAGCAGCCTCGGGGCCAACAATGGAAACACCATATATTTT,CASSLGANNGNTIYF
-,TRBV5-1,TRBJ2-1,-,TGCGCCAGCAGCTTGGCGGCAGGCGGGTCCAACAATGAGCAGTTCTTC,CASSLAAGGSNNEQFF
many,TRBV11-2,TRBJ2-7,TRBD1,TGTGCCAGCAGCTCGTTACCGAGGGGTAGGGGGCAATACGAGCAGTACTTC,CASSSLPRGRGQYEQYF
many,TRBV7-9,TRBJ1-6,-,TGTGCCAGCAGCTCCTCCCGGGTCCTCCACTTT,CASSSSRVLHF
many,TRBV10-3,TRBJ2-3,TRBD1,TGTGCCATCAGGGGGACAGGGGAAGCAGATACGCAGTATTTT,CAIRGTGEADTQYF
-,TRBV7-9,TRBJ1-1,-,TGTGCCAGCCGAGGGTTATCGACAGTAGACACTGAAGCTTTCTTT,CASRGLSTVDTEAFF
few,TRBV5-1,TRBJ2-3,TRBD2,TGCGCCAGCAGCCCCGGGGGGGGCTCCGCAGATACGCAGTATTTT,CASSPGGGSADTQYF
-,TRBV4-3,TRBJ2-3,TRBD2,TGCGCCAGCAGCCCCTTCGGACTAGCGGGAGCCCTCCCGAGCACAGATACGCAGTATTTT,CASSPFGLAGALPSTDTQYF